Shown below are 6 T cell receptor beta chains from a single sample sequenced in a study of T-cell reconstitution after alpha-beta-depleted transplantation in children. Construction of the TCRbeta library involved unique molecular identifiers. Using its own MiXCR run on the PCR reads, TCRdb lists one record per CDR3 protein. This table holds about 110,000 distinct CDR3 sequences, almost 6.5% found once. The sample consisted of PBMCs, mostly from graft donor cells, taken 360 days after TCRalphabeta/CD19-depleted stem cell transplant. The receptors here all came from a male patient aged 2-15 years who had a stem cell transplant for acute lymphoblastic leukemia, so the T cells may come from the graft donor.

This clonotype was recorded at least ten times. This sequence joins TRBV2 and TRBJ2-1; D tentatively fits TRBD1 or TRBD2 (5 bases each). CDR3 size: 15 residues. Looked up from germline, CDR1 is SNHLY and CDR2 is FYNNEI. Trimming cost V 6 bases and J 0 bases, with 12 bases left between them. The chain's CDR3 is CASRWDDSSYNEQFF. DNA for the CDR3: TGTGCCAGCAGGTGGGACGATAGCTCCTACAATGAGCAGTTCTTC.

This clonotype was detected many times. J is TRBJ2-2 and V is TRBV7-9, with D hard to call. The germline V and J ends were trimmed by 5 bases and 7 bases, with 11 bases remaining between them. CDR3 length: 13 residues. Germline CDR1 is SEHNR and CDR2 is FQNEAQ (reference sequence). CDR3 sequence: CASSPRIGGELFF. The DNA for the CDR3 is TGTGCCAGCAGCCCAAGAATCGGCGGGGAGCTGTTTTTT.

This clonotype was counted ten times or more. The chain carries TRBV2 and TRBJ2-1, with D perhaps matching TRBD1 (7 bases). Germline V lookup: CDR1 SNHLY, CDR2 FYNNEI. This CDR3 region has 10 residues. V shed 8 bases and J shed 10 bases, with 9 bases lying between them. In DNA, the CDR3 is TGTGCCAGCTCAGGGGGGGAGCAGTTCTTC. Protein sequence: CASSGGEQFF.

This clonotype came up a few times. The germline gene is not matched at one end of the junction; a read error may be the cause. V gene TRBV6-5 combines with J gene TRBJ1-1; maybe TRBD1 (6 bases). This CDR3 is built from 13 residues. From germline, CDR1 is MNHEY and CDR2 SVGAGI. CDR3 bases: TGTGCCAGCAGTTACTCGAAAGGGGGGGTATGCGTCTTT. This codes for CASSYSKGGVCVF.

The chain couples TRBV20-1 to TRBJ2-3; 10 nucleotides line up with TRBD2. The CDR3 contains 17 residues. Per germline, CDR1 DFQATT and CDR2 SNEGSKA (reference sequence). V was pared by 5 bases and J by 1 base, with 12 bases of the junction left unmatched. Here the CDR3 DNA reads TGCAGTGCTCGGCCCCCTCTAGCGGGAGCCCGCACAGATACGCAGTATTTT. Residues: CSARPPLAGARTDTQYF.

The chain employs TRBV4-3 and TRBJ2-6; D is ambiguous. V was pared by 0 bases and J by 12 bases, with 12 bases between. The CDR3 totals 14 residues. Germline CDR1 reads LGHNA; CDR2 reads YSLEER. The CDR3 nucleotides read TGCGCCAGCAGCCAAGACCTTCGACCATCCGTCCTGACTTTC. This translates into CASSQDLRPSVLTF.